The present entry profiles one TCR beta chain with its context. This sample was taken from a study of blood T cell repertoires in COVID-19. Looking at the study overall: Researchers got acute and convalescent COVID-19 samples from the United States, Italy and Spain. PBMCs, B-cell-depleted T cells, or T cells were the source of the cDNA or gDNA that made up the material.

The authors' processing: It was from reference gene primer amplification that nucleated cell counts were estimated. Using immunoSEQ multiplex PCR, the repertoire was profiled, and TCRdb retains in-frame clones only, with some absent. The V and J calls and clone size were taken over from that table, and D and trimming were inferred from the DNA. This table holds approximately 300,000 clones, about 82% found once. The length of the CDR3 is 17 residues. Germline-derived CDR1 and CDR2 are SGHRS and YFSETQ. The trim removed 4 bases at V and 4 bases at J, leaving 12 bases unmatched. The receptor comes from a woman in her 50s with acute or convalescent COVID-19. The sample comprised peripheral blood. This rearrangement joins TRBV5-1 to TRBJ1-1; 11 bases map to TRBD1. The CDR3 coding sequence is TGCGCCAGCAGCCTCCAACCCGGACAGGGGGCAGGCACTGAAGCTTTCTTT. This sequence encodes CASSLQPGQGAGTEAFF. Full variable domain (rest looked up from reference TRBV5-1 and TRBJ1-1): KAGVTQTPRYLIKTRGQQVTLSCSPISGHRSVSWYQQTPGQGLQFLFEYFSETQRNKGNFPGRFSGRQFSNSRSEMNVSTLELGDSALYLCASSLQPGQGAGTEAFFGQGTRLTVV.